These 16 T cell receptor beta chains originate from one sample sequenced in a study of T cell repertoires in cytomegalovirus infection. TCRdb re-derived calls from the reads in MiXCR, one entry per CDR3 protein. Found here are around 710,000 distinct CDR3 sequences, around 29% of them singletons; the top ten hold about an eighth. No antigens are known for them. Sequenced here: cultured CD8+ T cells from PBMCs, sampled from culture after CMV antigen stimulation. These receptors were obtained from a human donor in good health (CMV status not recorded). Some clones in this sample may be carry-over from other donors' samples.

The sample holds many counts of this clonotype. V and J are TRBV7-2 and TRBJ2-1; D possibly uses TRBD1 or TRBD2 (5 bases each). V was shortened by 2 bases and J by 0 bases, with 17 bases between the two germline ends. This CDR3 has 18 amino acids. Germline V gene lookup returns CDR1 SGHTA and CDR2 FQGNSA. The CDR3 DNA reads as TGTGCCAGCAGCTTACGGTCCGCCGGGGACCCCTCCTACAATGAGCAGTTCTTC. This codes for CASSLRSAGDPSYNEQFF.

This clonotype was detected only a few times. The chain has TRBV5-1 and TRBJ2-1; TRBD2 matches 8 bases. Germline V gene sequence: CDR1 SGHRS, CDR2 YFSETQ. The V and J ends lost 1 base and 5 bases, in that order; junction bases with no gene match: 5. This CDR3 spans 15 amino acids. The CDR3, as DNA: TGCGCCAGCAGCTTGTTTAGCGGGGTTAACAATGAGCAGTTCTTC. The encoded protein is CASSLFSGVNNEQFF. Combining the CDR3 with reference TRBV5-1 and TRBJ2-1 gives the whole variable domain KAGVTQTPRYLIKTRGQQVTLSCSPISGHRSVSWYQQTPGQGLQFLFEYFSETQRNKGNFPGRFSGRQFSNSRSEMNVSTLELGDSALYLCASSLFSGVNNEQFFGPGTRLTVL.

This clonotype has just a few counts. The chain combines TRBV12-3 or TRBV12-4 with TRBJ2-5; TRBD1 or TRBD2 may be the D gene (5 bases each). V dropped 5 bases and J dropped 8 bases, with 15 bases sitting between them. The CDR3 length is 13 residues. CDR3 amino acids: CASSQDWGSTQYF. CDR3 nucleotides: TGTGCCAGCAGTCAGGACTGGGGGAGTACCCAGTACTTC.

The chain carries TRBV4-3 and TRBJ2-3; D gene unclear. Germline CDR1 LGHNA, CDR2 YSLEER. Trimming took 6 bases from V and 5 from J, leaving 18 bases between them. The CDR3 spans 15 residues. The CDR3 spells CASSLGTAWEDTQYF. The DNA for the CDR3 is TGCGCCAGCAGTCTGGGAACTGCTTGGGAAGATACGCAGTATTTT.

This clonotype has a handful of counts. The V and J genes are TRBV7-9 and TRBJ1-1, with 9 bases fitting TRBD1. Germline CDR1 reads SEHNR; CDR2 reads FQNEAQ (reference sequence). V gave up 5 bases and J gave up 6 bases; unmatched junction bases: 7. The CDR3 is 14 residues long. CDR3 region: CASSLGQGLAEAFF. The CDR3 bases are TGTGCCAGCAGCCTTGGACAGGGGCTCGCTGAAGCTTTCTTT.

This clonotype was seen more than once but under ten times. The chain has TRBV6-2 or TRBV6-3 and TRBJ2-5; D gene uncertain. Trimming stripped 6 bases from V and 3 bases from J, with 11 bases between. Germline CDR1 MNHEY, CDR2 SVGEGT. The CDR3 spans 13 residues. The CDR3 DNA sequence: TGTGCCAGCAGCCCCCCTGCCGAAGAGACCCAGTACTTC. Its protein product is CASSPPAEETQYF.

CDR3 region: CASSGTSGGLYEQYV. In DNA, the CDR3 is TGTGCCAGCAGTGGGACTAGCGGGGGCCTGTACGAGCAGTACGTC. The chain employs TRBV6-2 or TRBV6-3 and TRBJ2-7, with TRBD2 matching 14 bases. CDR3 length: 15 residues. V trimming: 5 bases; J trimming: 4 bases; junction bases outside the gene matches: 4. The germline CDR1 and CDR2 sequences are MNHEY and SVGEGT.

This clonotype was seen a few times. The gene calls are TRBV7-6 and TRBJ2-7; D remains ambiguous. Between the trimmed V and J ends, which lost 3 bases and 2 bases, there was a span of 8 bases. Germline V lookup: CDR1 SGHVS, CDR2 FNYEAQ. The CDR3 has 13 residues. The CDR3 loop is CASSFGMTYEQYF. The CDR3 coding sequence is TGTGCCAGCAGCTTTGGGATGACCTACGAGCAGTACTTC.

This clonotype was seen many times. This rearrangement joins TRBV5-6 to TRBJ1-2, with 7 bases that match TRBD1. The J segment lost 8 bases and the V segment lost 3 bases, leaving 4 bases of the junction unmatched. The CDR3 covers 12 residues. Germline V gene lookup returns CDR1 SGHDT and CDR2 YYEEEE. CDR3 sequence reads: CASSSHRGGYTF. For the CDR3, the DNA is TGTGCCAGCAGCTCACACAGGGGCGGCTACACCTTC.

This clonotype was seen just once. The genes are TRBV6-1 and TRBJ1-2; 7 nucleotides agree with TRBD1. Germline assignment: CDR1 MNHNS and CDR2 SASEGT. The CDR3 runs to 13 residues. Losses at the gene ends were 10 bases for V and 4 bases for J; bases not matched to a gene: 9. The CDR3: CATSLQGSYGYTF. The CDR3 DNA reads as TGTGCCACCTCATTACAGGGGTCCTATGGCTACACCTTC.

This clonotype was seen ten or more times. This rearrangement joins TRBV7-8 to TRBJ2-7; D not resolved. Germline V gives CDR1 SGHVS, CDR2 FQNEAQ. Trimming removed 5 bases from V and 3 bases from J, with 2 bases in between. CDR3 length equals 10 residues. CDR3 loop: CASSNYEQYF. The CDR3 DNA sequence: TGTGCCAGCAGCAACTACGAGCAGTACTTC.

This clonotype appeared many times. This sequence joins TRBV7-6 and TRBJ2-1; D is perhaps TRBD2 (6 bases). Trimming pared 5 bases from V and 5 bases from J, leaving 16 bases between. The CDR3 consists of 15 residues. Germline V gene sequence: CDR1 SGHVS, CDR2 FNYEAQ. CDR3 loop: CASSAPGGPHNEQFF. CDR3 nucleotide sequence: TGTGCCAGCAGCGCCCCCGGGGGACCACACAATGAGCAGTTCTTC.

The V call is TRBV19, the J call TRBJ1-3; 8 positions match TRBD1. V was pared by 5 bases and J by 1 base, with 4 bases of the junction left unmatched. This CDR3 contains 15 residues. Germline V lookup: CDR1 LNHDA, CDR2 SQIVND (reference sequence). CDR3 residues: CASSVTGGSGNTIYF. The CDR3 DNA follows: TGTGCCAGTAGTGTCACAGGGGGATCTGGAAACACCATATATTTT.

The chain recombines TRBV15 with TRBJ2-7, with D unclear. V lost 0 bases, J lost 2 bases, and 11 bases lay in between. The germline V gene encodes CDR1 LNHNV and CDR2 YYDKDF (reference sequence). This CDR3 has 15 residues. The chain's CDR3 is CATSRDQGNTYEQYF. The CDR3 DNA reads TGTGCCACCAGCAGAGATCAAGGCAACACCTACGAGCAGTACTTC.

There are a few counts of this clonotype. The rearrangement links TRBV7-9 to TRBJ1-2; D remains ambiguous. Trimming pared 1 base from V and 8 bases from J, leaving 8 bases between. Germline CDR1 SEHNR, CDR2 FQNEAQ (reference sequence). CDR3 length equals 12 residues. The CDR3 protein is CASSLGSIGYTF. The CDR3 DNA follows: TGTGCCAGCAGCTTAGGATCTATCGGCTACACCTTC.

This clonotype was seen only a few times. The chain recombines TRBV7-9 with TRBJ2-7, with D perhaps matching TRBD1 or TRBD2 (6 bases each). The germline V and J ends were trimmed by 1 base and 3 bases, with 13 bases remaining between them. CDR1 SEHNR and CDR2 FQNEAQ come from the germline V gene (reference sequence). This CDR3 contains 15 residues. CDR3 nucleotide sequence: TGTGCCAGCAGCTTAGGGAACGGGGGCCTCTACGAGCAGTACGTC. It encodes CASSLGNGGLYEQYV.